These 23 T cell receptor beta chains were all obtained from the same sample, sequenced in a study of shared clonotypes between healthy human individuals. Clones were read by immunoSEQ multiplex PCR, and TCRdb kept only the in-frame ones, dropping some. In the table there are roughly 2.1 million clones, approximately 94% of which are singletons. Positive CCR7 selection of CD45RO-negative cells yielded the naive CD8 cells, and terminally differentiated effector memory CD45RA+ cells were excluded. The sample was naive CD8+ T cells from PBMCs. The receptors were sampled from a man aged 18 to 35 in good health. Some clones in this sample may be carry-over from other donors' samples.

As to this clone: The sample has other DNA sequences that encode this CDR3 too. The chain is built from TRBV13 and TRBJ2-7; D is perhaps TRBD2 (5 bases). Trimming shortened V by 0 bases and J by 4 bases, and 7 bases separated the two germline ends. This CDR3 region has 13 residues. Germline V gives CDR1 PRHDT, CDR2 FYEKMQ (reference sequence). CDR3 nucleotides: TGTGCCAGCAGCTTAGGCTCGGGGTACGAGCAGTACTTC. Translated, it gives CASSLGSGYEQYF.

This clone was found a few times. The same CDR3 arises from other DNA sequences in this sample as well. The chain has TRBV10-3 and TRBJ1-1, with TRBD1 as a possible D gene (5 bases). The CDR3 is 14 residues long. CDR1 is ENHRY, CDR2 SYGVKD, per germline. The V and J ends lost 2 bases and 0 bases respectively, with 7 bases between them. The chain's CDR3 is CAISEGHMNTEAFF. DNA of the CDR3: TGTGCCATCAGTGAGGGACATATGAACACTGAAGCTTTCTTT.

This clone has only a few counts. The chain recombines TRBV6-6 with TRBJ1-1; D not resolved. CDR3 size: 12 residues. Germline loops: CDR1 MNHNY, CDR2 SVGAGI (reference sequence). Trimming took off 8 bases at V and 1 base at J, with 8 bases between the two ends. For the CDR3, the DNA is TGTGCCAGCGATCATCCGAACACTGAAGCTTTCTTT. Translation: CASDHPNTEAFF.

The chain joins TRBV7-3 to TRBJ2-2; the D is unclear. CDR1 is SGHTA and CDR2 is FQGTGA in the germline V gene. Trimming stripped 4 bases from V and 5 bases from J, with 14 bases between. This CDR3 region has 15 residues. The chain's CDR3 is CASSSIPGPTGELFF. The CDR3 DNA sequence: TGTGCCAGCAGCTCTATCCCCGGCCCTACCGGGGAGCTGTTTTTT.

The chain has TRBV11-1 and TRBJ2-7; no reliable D call. Deletions cut 2 bases from V and 5 bases from J, with 7 bases between. There are 12 residues in the CDR3. Germline V gene sequence: CDR1 SGHAT, CDR2 FQDESV (reference sequence). Written as DNA, the CDR3 is TGTGCCAGCAGCTTACCCCCCCACGAGCAGTACTTC. Translated: CASSLPPHEQYF.

The rearrangement joins TRBV7-9 to TRBJ2-3; 7 nucleotides agree with TRBD1. CDR1 and CDR2 from the germline V gene are SEHNR and FQNEAQ (reference sequence). V gave up 5 bases and J gave up 0 bases; unmatched junction bases: 8. The CDR3 length is 16 residues. DNA of the CDR3: TGTGCCAGCAGCCTTGGACAGGCCTCTAGCACAGATACGCAGTATTTT. Protein product: CASSLGQASSTDTQYF.

The chain links TRBV12-5 to TRBJ1-2; D may be TRBD1 (5 bases). There are 12 residues in the CDR3. V was clipped by 4 bases and J by 10 bases, with 13 bases between them. In germline, CDR1 is LGHNT, CDR2 FRNRAP. This chain's CDR3 is CASGSPGGSYTF. The CDR3 DNA reads TGTGCTAGTGGTTCCCCGGGGGGATCCTACACCTTC.

V and J are TRBV18 and TRBJ1-2; 7 bases are shared with TRBD1. The junction had 25 bases not matched to a gene; V was cut back by 2 bases and J by 4 bases. CDR1 and CDR2 from the germline V gene are KGHSH and LQKENI. This CDR3 is built from 21 residues. The CDR3 DNA sequence: TGTGCCAGCTCACCAGAGTTGCCGACAGGGACCTCATTGGAGGTTAGCTATGGCTACACCTTC. Translating gives CASSPELPTGTSLEVSYGYTF.

This chain connects TRBV29-1 to TRBJ2-7; D possibly corresponds to TRBD2 (5 bases). The germline CDR1 and CDR2 sequences are SQVTM and ANQGSEA. The V end was cut by 6 bases, the J end by 7 bases, with 19 bases between. The CDR3 loop spans 13 amino acids. The chain's CDR3 is CSVPLSARGEQYF. The DNA of the CDR3 is TGCAGCGTGCCTCTGTCAGCCCGGGGAGAGCAGTACTTC.

The chain has TRBV7-6 and TRBJ2-7; 9 bases match TRBD2. From germline, CDR1 is SGHVS and CDR2 FNYEAQ. The junction had 9 bases not matched to a gene; V was cut back by 5 bases and J by 7 bases. There are 14 residues in the CDR3. CDR3 protein: CASSEVAGVYEQYF. The CDR3 nucleotides read TGTGCCAGCAGCGAGGTAGCGGGAGTGTATGAGCAGTACTTC. The full variable domain, completed using reference TRBV7-6 and TRBJ2-7, is GAGVSQSPRYKVTKRGQDVALRCDPISGHVSLYWYRQALGQGPEFLTYFNYEAQQDKSGLPNDRFSAERPEGSISTLTIQRTEQRDSAMYRCASSEVAGVYEQYFGPGTRLTVT.

The chain recombines TRBV11-1 with TRBJ1-1; 11 nucleotides agree with TRBD1. Germline V gives CDR1 SGHAT, CDR2 FQDESV (reference sequence). This CDR3 comprises 15 residues. V was clipped by 8 bases and J by 4 bases; unmatched bases: 9. The CDR3 sequence is CASARKGTGGTEAFF. DNA of the CDR3: TGTGCCAGCGCCCGCAAGGGGACAGGGGGCACTGAAGCTTTCTTT.

This sequence joins TRBV28 and TRBJ1-5, with TRBD1 as a possible D gene (5 bases). CDR1 and CDR2 from the germline V gene are MDHEN and SYDVKM. Trimming removed 4 bases from V and 5 bases from J, with 18 bases in between. This CDR3 comprises 16 residues. Here the CDR3 reads CASSSIAFRGYQPQHF. CDR3 DNA sequence: TGTGCCAGCAGTTCTATCGCCTTCCGGGGCTATCAGCCCCAGCATTTT.

The V and J genes are TRBV4-3 and TRBJ2-7, with D possibly TRBD1 on 6 matching bases. Trimming removed 8 bases from V and 0 bases from J, with 14 bases in between. CDR3 length equals 14 residues. Germline-derived CDR1 and CDR2 are LGHNA and YSLEER. DNA for the CDR3: TGCGCCAGCTCTGACCGGGACACCTCCTACGAGCAGTACTTC. Encoded protein: CASSDRDTSYEQYF.

Only one count was recorded for this clone. The rearrangement links TRBV30 to TRBJ1-1, with a weak D call TRBD1 (6 bases). CDR3 length equals 13 residues. Germline-derived CDR1 and CDR2 are GTSNPN and SVGIG (reference sequence). V was cut by 5 bases and J by 3 bases, with 13 bases left in between. The CDR3 region is CAWEGGEYTEAFF. The CDR3 DNA reads TGTGCCTGGGAGGGGGGGGAGTACACTGAAGCTTTCTTT.

The chain carries TRBV2 and TRBJ2-7, with D possibly being TRBD1 (6 bases). Trimming took off 2 bases at V and 2 bases at J, with 13 bases between the two ends. Germline V gene lookup returns CDR1 SNHLY and CDR2 FYNNEI. This CDR3 comprises 15 residues. The CDR3 protein is CASSETGQQTYEQYF. CDR3 DNA sequence: TGTGCCAGCAGTGAAACTGGACAGCAGACCTACGAGCAGTACTTC.

The chain joins TRBV27 to TRBJ2-1; maybe TRBD2 (6 bases). CDR3 length: 14 residues. Germline-derived CDR1 and CDR2 are MNHEY and SMNVEV (reference sequence). The V end was cut by 3 bases, the J end by 3 bases, with 9 bases between. The CDR3 sequence: CASSLRGLYNEQFF. CDR3 sequence (DNA): TGTGCCAGCAGTTTGAGGGGACTCTACAATGAGCAGTTCTTC.

DNA for the CDR3: TGTGCCAGCGAGGGGGAATCCTACAATGAGCAGTTCTTC. The encoded protein is CASEGESYNEQFF. The V gene is TRBV2, the J gene TRBJ2-1; possible D gene TRBD1, 6 bases. CDR1 SNHLY and CDR2 FYNNEI come from the germline V gene. V lost 8 bases, J lost 1 base, and 9 bases lay in between. CDR3 length: 13 residues.

The chain joins TRBV11-2 to TRBJ2-1, with D possibly TRBD2 on 5 matching bases. V lost 4 bases to trimming and J lost 6 bases, with 16 bases between them. The CDR3 spans 15 residues. The germline V gene encodes CDR1 SGHAT and CDR2 FQNNGV. The CDR3 DNA reads as TGTGCCAGCAGCTCCTCGCAGGACTGGATCAATGAGCAGTTCTTC. This sequence encodes CASSSSQDWINEQFF.

This clone was counted once. This chain connects TRBV9 to TRBJ2-3; 7 bases line up with TRBD1. J lost 1 base, V lost 0 bases, and 2 bases had no gene match. This CDR3 comprises 15 residues. The germline gives CDR1 SGDLS, CDR2 YYNGEE. The CDR3 coding sequence is TGTGCCAGCAGCGTAGGGGACAGTGGCACAGATACGCAGTATTTT. Translation gives CASSVGDSGTDTQYF.

This clone was detected only once. The chain has TRBV29-1 and TRBJ1-2, with D unresolved. The CDR3 is made up of 11 amino acids. From germline, CDR1 is SQVTM and CDR2 ANQGSEA. Trimming cost V 7 bases and J 1 base, with 7 bases left between them. The CDR3 DNA sequence: TGCAGCGACAGAATTAACTATGGCTACACCTTC. It is translated as CSDRINYGYTF.

The chain couples TRBV7-9 to TRBJ2-7; D call uncertain. In germline, CDR1 is SEHNR, CDR2 FQNEAQ (reference sequence). Trimming pared 2 bases from V and 3 bases from J, leaving 14 bases between. The CDR3 runs 15 residues. CDR3 bases: TGTGCCAGCAGCTTAAAATCGGTGGCCCACTACGAGCAGTACTTC. It codes for CASSLKSVAHYEQYF.

With regard to this clone: The sample contains more than one DNA sequence encoding this CDR3. The chain has TRBV15 and TRBJ1-2; possibly TRBD1 for D (5 bases). This CDR3 is 13 amino acids long. Germline CDR1 LNHNV, CDR2 YYDKDF (reference sequence). Trimming took 1 base from V and 8 from J, leaving 11 bases between them. CDR3 residues: CATSRGRVDGYTF. CDR3 bases: TGTGCCACCAGCAGAGGCAGGGTTGACGGCTACACCTTC.

The V gene is TRBV4-3, the J gene TRBJ1-1; the D gene is possibly TRBD1 (6 bases). The CDR3 runs 15 residues. V lost 0 bases and J lost 4, with 12 bases in between. Germline loops: CDR1 LGHNA, CDR2 YSLEER. The CDR3 loop reads CASSQDRGGITEAFF. DNA for the CDR3: TGCGCCAGCAGCCAAGACAGGGGCGGAATCACTGAAGCTTTCTTT.